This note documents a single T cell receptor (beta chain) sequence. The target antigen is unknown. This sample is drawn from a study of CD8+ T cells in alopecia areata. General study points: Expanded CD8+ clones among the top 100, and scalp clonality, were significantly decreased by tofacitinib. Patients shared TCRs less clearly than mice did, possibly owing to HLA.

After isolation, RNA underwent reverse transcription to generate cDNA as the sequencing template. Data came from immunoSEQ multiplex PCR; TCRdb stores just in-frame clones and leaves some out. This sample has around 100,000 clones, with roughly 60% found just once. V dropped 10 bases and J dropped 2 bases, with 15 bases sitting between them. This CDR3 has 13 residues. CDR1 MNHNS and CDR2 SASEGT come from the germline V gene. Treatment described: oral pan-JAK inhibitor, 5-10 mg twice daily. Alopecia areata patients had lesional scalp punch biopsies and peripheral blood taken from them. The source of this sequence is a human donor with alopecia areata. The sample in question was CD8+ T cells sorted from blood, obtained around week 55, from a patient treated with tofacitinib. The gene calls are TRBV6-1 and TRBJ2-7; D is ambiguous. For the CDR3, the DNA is TGTGCCACCTTTCTAGACCCCACCTACGAGCAGTACTTC. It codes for CATFLDPTYEQYF.